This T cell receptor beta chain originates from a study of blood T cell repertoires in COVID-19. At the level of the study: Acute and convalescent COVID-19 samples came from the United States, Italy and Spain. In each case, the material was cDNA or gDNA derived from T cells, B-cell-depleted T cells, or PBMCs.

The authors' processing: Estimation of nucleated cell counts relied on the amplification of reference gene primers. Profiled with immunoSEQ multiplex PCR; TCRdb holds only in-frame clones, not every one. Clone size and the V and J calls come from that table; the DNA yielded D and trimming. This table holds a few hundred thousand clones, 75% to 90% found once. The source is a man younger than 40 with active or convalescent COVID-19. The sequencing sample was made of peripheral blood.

The CDR3 spells CASRETGGGQPQHF. CDR3 in DNA: TGTGCCAGCAGGGAGACAGGGGGCGGTCAGCCCCAGCATTTT. The rearrangement joins TRBV28 to TRBJ1-5; 10 positions match TRBD1. The CDR3 is made up of 14 amino acids. Unmatched junction bases numbered 5, after V lost 6 bases and J lost 6 bases. Germline CDR1 is MDHEN and CDR2 is SYDVKM.